Each of the 24 T cell receptor beta chains below was sequenced from the same sample in a study of cytomegalovirus exposure and HLA in healthy donors. PCR amplification relied on 60 Vbeta primers (plus 13 Jbeta primers). TCRdb's table, derived via immunoSEQ multiplex PCR, lists solely in-frame clones and lacks some. The sample shows approximately 200,000 clones, roughly four fifths of them seen only once. Sequencing input: PBMCs. All receptors derive from a man under 40 in good health and CMV-seronegative.

The rearrangement uses TRBV7-9 and TRBJ2-7; 11 bases fit TRBD1. The CDR3 spans 14 residues. Germline V CDR1 and CDR2: SEHNR, FQNEAQ (reference sequence). Germline trimming cut 6 bases from V and 5 bases from J; bases unmatched to any gene: 6. CDR3 in amino acids: CASSQGQGAHEQYF. The CDR3 DNA is TGTGCCAGCAGTCAAGGACAGGGGGCTCACGAGCAGTACTTC.

The chain couples TRBV5-6 to TRBJ2-7, with 12 bases matching TRBD2. Germline CDR1 is SGHDT and CDR2 is YYEEEE. CDR3 size: 17 residues. With V trimmed by 0 bases and J by 1 base, 5 bases remained unmatched. The CDR3 region is CASSLVGLAGKSYEQYF. The CDR3 coding sequence is TGTGCCAGCAGCTTGGTCGGACTAGCGGGGAAGTCCTACGAGCAGTACTTC.

The chain joins TRBV14 to TRBJ2-5; D gene ambiguous. The germline V and J ends were trimmed by 3 bases and 4 bases, with 3 bases remaining between them. Germline CDR1 is SGHDN and CDR2 is FVKESK. There are 11 residues in the CDR3. The CDR3 bases are TGTGCCAGCAGCCACGGAGAGACCCAGTACTTC. Protein: CASSHGETQYF.

The count of this clone is one. The CDR3 sequence is CASSYGQGLNEQYF. CDR3 nucleotide sequence: TGTGCCAGCAGCTACGGACAGGGTCTCAACGAGCAGTACTTC. The chain joins TRBV5-4 to TRBJ2-7, with TRBD1 matching 8 bases. Germline assignment: CDR1 SGHNT and CDR2 YYREEE (reference sequence). The CDR3 length is 14 residues. The J segment lost 5 bases and the V segment lost 3 bases, leaving 7 bases of the junction unmatched.

The V and J genes are TRBV29-1 and TRBJ2-7, with TRBD2 identical over 8 bases. Germline V gives CDR1 SQVTM, CDR2 ANQGSEA. The CDR3 spans 16 residues. J gave up 3 bases and V 5 bases, and 15 bases lay outside the gene matches. Written as DNA, the CDR3 is TGCAGCGTTCGTGGGACGGGGGGGGCAGAACACTACGAGCAGTACTTC. This translates into CSVRGTGGAEHYEQYF.

The chain couples TRBV28 to TRBJ2-7; possibly TRBD1 for D (6 bases). CDR1 and CDR2 from the germline V gene are MDHEN and SYDVKM. V lost 3 bases and J lost 6, with 15 bases in between. The CDR3 contains 14 residues. This chain's CDR3 is CASSLGLQGSEQYF. Here the CDR3 DNA reads TGTGCCAGCAGTTTGGGTCTCCAGGGGAGCGAGCAGTACTTC.

CDR3 bases: TGTGCCAGCAGCCCGTATCTTGGGGCGGCTGGCTACACCTTC. This encodes CASSPYLGAAGYTF. This rearrangement joins TRBV5-6 to TRBJ1-2; tentatively, D is TRBD1 (5 bases). The CDR3 runs to 14 residues. Per germline, CDR1 SGHDT and CDR2 YYEEEE. Trimming removed 4 bases from V and 7 bases from J, with 17 bases in between. The full variable domain, with the rest looked up from reference TRBV5-6 and TRBJ1-2, is DAGVTQSPTHLIKTRGQQVTLRCSPKSGHDTVSWYQQALGQGPQFIFQYYEEEERQRGNFPDRFSGHQFPNYSSELNVNALLLGDSALYLCASSPYLGAAGYTFGSGTRLTVV.

This clone appeared a few times. J is TRBJ2-5 and V is TRBV19, with 7 bases fitting TRBD2. TRBJ2-7 matches the DNA end more closely, so the J call is doubtful. CDR1 is LNHDA and CDR2 is SQIVND in the germline V gene (reference sequence). The CDR3 runs to 12 residues. CDR3 residues: CASSPGGYEQYF. CDR3 DNA: TGTGCCAGTAGCCCCGGGGGGTACGAGCAGTACTTC.

This CDR3 is CASRKGRMGALPQHF. The DNA of the CDR3 is TGTGCCAGCAGAAAAGGACGGATGGGGGCTTTGCCCCAGCATTTT. This chain joins TRBV28 and TRBJ1-5, with TRBD1 as a possible D gene (6 bases). Per the germline V gene, CDR1 is MDHEN and CDR2 is SYDVKM. The length of the CDR3 is 15 residues. Trimming cost V 6 bases and J 9 bases, with 21 bases left between them.

The genes are TRBV4-1 and TRBJ1-1; 8 bases match TRBD1. This CDR3 spans 15 amino acids. Germline loops: CDR1 MGHRA, CDR2 YSYEKL. The junction had 6 bases not matched to a gene; V was cut back by 1 base and J by 5 bases. The CDR3 here is CASSQGQGIGTEAFF. CDR3 bases: TGCGCCAGCAGCCAAGGACAGGGGATTGGTACTGAAGCTTTCTTT.

J is TRBJ2-3 and V is TRBV7-9; 7 positions agree with TRBD2. Per germline, CDR1 SEHNR and CDR2 FQNEAQ (reference sequence). Trimming removed 5 bases from V and 0 bases from J; junction bases left unmatched: 8. This CDR3 is 16 amino acids long. In nucleotides, the CDR3 is TGTGCCAGCAGCACCTCACTAGCGCCGAGCACAGATACGCAGTATTTT. This codes for CASSTSLAPSTDTQYF.

The chain links TRBV7-2 to TRBJ1-1; 8 bases agree with TRBD1. The CDR3 is 17 residues long. Germline values: CDR1 SGHTA, CDR2 FQGNSA. V dropped 1 base and J dropped 0; count of bases not matched to a gene: 7. The CDR3, as DNA: TGTGCCAGCAGCTTAGTAGGGCAGGGGGCCTTGAACACTGAAGCTTTCTTT. Protein sequence: CASSLVGQGALNTEAFF.

This chain joins TRBV5-1 and TRBJ2-2; TRBD1 matches 7 bases. From germline, CDR1 is SGHRS and CDR2 YFSETQ. With 5 bases clipped from V and 0 bases from J, the junction kept 7 bases outside the gene matches. The CDR3 extends over 16 amino acids. CDR3 protein: CASSLLGTANTGELFF. The CDR3 bases are TGCGCCAGCAGTCTCCTCGGGACAGCGAACACCGGGGAGCTGTTTTTT.

This clone was recorded a few times. The chain employs TRBV2 and TRBJ1-4; D possibly corresponds to TRBD1 (5 bases). This CDR3 has 12 residues. V lost 7 bases, J lost 8 bases, and 11 bases lay in between. Germline CDR1 SNHLY, CDR2 FYNNEI. The CDR3 protein is CASTGVVEKLFF. CDR3 coding DNA: TGTGCCAGCACGGGGGTGGTGGAAAAACTGTTTTTT.

This clone was counted between two and nine times. This rearrangement joins TRBV2 to TRBJ1-1, with D possibly TRBD1 on 5 matching bases. The CDR3 sequence is 14 residues long. CDR1 and CDR2 (germline): SNHLY, FYNNEI. V was clipped by 6 bases and J by 0 bases, with 11 bases between them. This CDR3 is CASSQTDMNTEAFF. In DNA form, the CDR3 reads TGTGCCAGCAGCCAGACAGATATGAACACTGAAGCTTTCTTT.

This clone came up once. The rearrangement links TRBV18 to TRBJ1-1, with TRBD1 matching over 8 bases. The CDR3 runs 16 residues. V gave up 3 bases and J gave up 1 base; unmatched junction bases: 7. Germline CDR1 is KGHSH and CDR2 is LQKENI. The CDR3 protein is CASSPGSGTGNTEAFF. The CDR3 DNA follows: TGTGCCAGCTCACCTGGTTCCGGGACAGGGAACACTGAAGCTTTCTTT.

The V call is TRBV5-1, the J call TRBJ1-1; TRBD1 is a possible D gene (6 bases). There are 13 residues in the CDR3. Germline V CDR1 and CDR2: SGHRS, YFSETQ. V lost 6 bases to trimming and J lost 4 bases, with 13 bases between them. The CDR3 is CASNRDLGTEAFF. The CDR3 DNA reads TGCGCCAGCAACAGGGATTTAGGCACTGAAGCTTTCTTT.

The chain links TRBV4-1 to TRBJ2-7; D is undetermined. Trimming pared 3 bases from V and 3 bases from J, leaving 6 bases between. There are 12 residues in the CDR3. CDR1 and CDR2 (germline): MGHRA, YSYEKL. CDR3 protein: CASSHASYEQYF. The CDR3 region has the DNA TGCGCCAGCAGCCATGCCAGCTACGAGCAGTACTTC.

The V and J genes are TRBV2 and TRBJ1-3; 7 nucleotides match TRBD1. Germline CDR1 SNHLY, CDR2 FYNNEI. The CDR3 loop spans 16 amino acids. Trimming removed 9 bases from V and 1 base from J; junction bases left unmatched: 12. CDR3 loop: CASYLGQGVSGNTIYF. The CDR3 DNA sequence: TGTGCCAGTTACCTCGGTCAGGGGGTTTCTGGAAACACCATATATTTT.

The chain combines TRBV27 with TRBJ2-5; TRBD1 is a possible D gene (6 bases). Germline V CDR1 and CDR2: MNHEY, SMNVEV (reference sequence). V was trimmed by 5 bases and J by 5 bases, leaving 15 bases between them. This CDR3 contains 14 residues. The CDR3 here is CASSTTGLLETQYF. The CDR3, as DNA: TGTGCCAGCAGTACAACAGGGCTCCTTGAGACCCAGTACTTC.

V and J are TRBV7-9 and TRBJ2-7; tentatively, D is TRBD1 (7 bases). V lost 1 base, J lost 3 bases, and 19 bases lay in between. The CDR3 length is 17 residues. Germline V gene data show CDR1 as SEHNR and CDR2 as FQNEAQ (reference sequence). The CDR3 reads CASSLVGGAGLNYEQYF. CDR3 DNA sequence: TGTGCCAGCAGCTTAGTAGGGGGCGCGGGGTTAAACTACGAGCAGTACTTC. The whole variable domain, remainder taken from reference TRBV7-9 and TRBJ2-7, is DTGVSQNPRHKITKRGQNVTFRCDPISEHNRLYWYRQTLGQGPEFLTYFQNEAQLEKSRLLSDRFSAERPKGSFSTLEIQRTEQGDSAMYLCASSLVGGAGLNYEQYFGPGTRLTVT.

This clone was counted a single time. The CDR3: CASRPLAGFYNEQFF. The CDR3 nucleotides read TGTGCCAGCAGACCTCTAGCGGGATTCTACAATGAGCAGTTCTTC. This rearrangement joins TRBV6-6 to TRBJ2-1, with 9 bases lining up with TRBD2. The CDR3 loop spans 15 amino acids. Germline assignment: CDR1 MNHNY and CDR2 SVGAGI (reference sequence). J was trimmed by 3 bases and V by 6 bases; bases with no gene match: 6.

The count of this clone is one. The chain couples TRBV25-1 to TRBJ1-6; TRBD1 is a possible D gene (5 bases). The CDR3 length is 14 residues. Per the germline V gene, CDR1 is MGHDK and CDR2 is SYGVNS. Trimming left V 4 bases short and J 8 bases short, with 12 bases between. The CDR3 sequence is CASSGYLGHSPLHF. The CDR3 nucleotides read TGTGCCAGCAGTGGGTACTTGGGGCATTCACCCCTCCACTTT.

This clone was counted once. The genes are TRBV4-1 and TRBJ2-5; D gene unclear. The V gene's germline CDR1 is MGHRA and CDR2 YSYEKL. The V end lost 0 bases, the J end lost 1 base, and 9 bases lay between the germline ends. This CDR3 has 15 residues. CDR3 sequence: CASSQDVTIQETQYF. The CDR3 DNA is TGCGCCAGCAGCCAAGACGTAACTATCCAAGAGACCCAGTACTTC.